The 8 T cell receptor beta chains given below trace back to one sample, sequenced in a study of CD8+ T cells in alopecia areata. TCR sequencing used cDNA made by reverse transcription of extracted RNA. Produced via immunoSEQ multiplex PCR; TCRdb's table is partial and in-frame only. The sample has 150,000 to 200,000 clones, 50% to 60% seen once. The sample consisted of CD4+ T cells sorted from blood, taken at week 0. The receptor source for this set is a human donor with alopecia areata.

V usage is TRBV29-1 and J usage is TRBJ2-7; tentatively, D is TRBD1 (6 bases). V was clipped by 6 bases and J by 3 bases, with 15 bases between them. CDR1 SQVTM and CDR2 ANQGSEA come from the germline V gene. CDR3 length equals 13 residues. This CDR3 is CSVQGSNFYEQYF. The CDR3 bases are TGCAGCGTGCAGGGGTCCAATTTCTACGAGCAGTACTTC.

This clone was counted a single time. This chain joins TRBV27 and TRBJ2-2; 8 nucleotides agree with TRBD1. From germline, CDR1 is MNHEY and CDR2 SMNVEV (reference sequence). The ends lost 5 bases at V and 4 bases at J; junction bases unmatched: 6. CDR3 size: 15 residues. This CDR3 is CASSLRGLSTGELFF. CDR3 nucleotides: TGTGCCAGCAGTCTCAGGGGGCTCAGCACCGGGGAGCTGTTTTTT.

The chain joins TRBV27 to TRBJ2-6; 11 nucleotides line up with TRBD1. Germline CDR1 MNHEY, CDR2 SMNVEV (reference sequence). V lost 3 bases and J lost 1; bases outside the gene matches: 2. CDR3 size: 17 residues. The CDR3 DNA sequence: TGTGCCAGCAGTTTCGGGACAGGGGGGTCTGGGGCCAACGTCCTGACTTTC. Translating gives CASSFGTGGSGANVLTF.

V usage is TRBV19 and J usage is TRBJ1-1; D remains unclear. The CDR3 is made up of 13 amino acids. The germline V gene encodes CDR1 LNHDA and CDR2 SQIVND (reference sequence). Trimming removed 7 bases from V and 1 base from J, with 10 bases in between. The CDR3 is CASIQRPNTEAFF. CDR3 nucleotide sequence: TGTGCCAGTATACAGCGGCCGAACACTGAAGCTTTCTTT.

The genes are TRBV7-9 and TRBJ2-5; D gene ambiguous. This CDR3 spans 11 amino acids. The V gene's germline CDR1 is SEHNR and CDR2 FQNEAQ (reference sequence). Trimming stripped 5 bases from V and 5 bases from J, with 6 bases between. CDR3 amino acids: CASSLSETQYF. DNA of the CDR3: TGTGCCAGCAGCCTCTCGGAGACCCAGTACTTC.

This clone was counted a single time. This rearrangement joins TRBV5-1 to TRBJ1-4; D might be TRBD1 (6 bases). CDR1 is SGHRS, CDR2 YFSETQ, per germline. V lost 2 bases, J lost 4 bases, and 9 bases lay in between. The CDR3 sequence is 14 residues long. CDR3: CASSFGQSNEKLFF. The CDR3 nucleotides read TGCGCCAGCAGCTTCGGACAGAGTAATGAAAAACTGTTTTTT.

This clone was counted only a few times. This chain uses TRBV2 with TRBJ2-1, with D maybe TRBD2 (7 bases). CDR3 length: 14 amino acids. The ends were cut back, 4 bases at V and 5 bases at J, with 12 bases in the middle. The germline V gene has CDR1 SNHLY and CDR2 FYNNEI. CDR3 residues: CASSVAGADNEQFF. The CDR3 coding sequence is TGTGCCAGCAGTGTGGCGGGGGCGGACAATGAGCAGTTCTTC.

V and J are TRBV28 and TRBJ2-2, with unresolved D. The length of the CDR3 is 14 residues. The germline gives CDR1 MDHEN, CDR2 SYDVKM. The V end lost 5 bases, the J end lost 0 bases, and 7 bases lay between the germline ends. In DNA form, the CDR3 reads TGTGCCAGCAGTCCATGGGCGAACACCGGGGAGCTGTTTTTT. It specifies CASSPWANTGELFF.